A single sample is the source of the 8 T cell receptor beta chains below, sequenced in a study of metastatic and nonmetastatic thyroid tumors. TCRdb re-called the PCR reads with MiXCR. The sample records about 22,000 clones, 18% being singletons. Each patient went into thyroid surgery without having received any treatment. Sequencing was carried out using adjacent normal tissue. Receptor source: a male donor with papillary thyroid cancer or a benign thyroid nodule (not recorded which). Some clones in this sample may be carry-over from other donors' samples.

This CDR3 is CASSSRGDGYTF. The CDR3 nucleotides read TGTGCCAGCAGCAGCAGGGGTGATGGCTACACCTTC. The genes are TRBV12-3 or TRBV12-4 and TRBJ1-2; TRBD1 might be the D (6 bases). V was trimmed by 6 bases and J by 6 bases, leaving 11 bases between them. The CDR3 sequence is 12 residues long.

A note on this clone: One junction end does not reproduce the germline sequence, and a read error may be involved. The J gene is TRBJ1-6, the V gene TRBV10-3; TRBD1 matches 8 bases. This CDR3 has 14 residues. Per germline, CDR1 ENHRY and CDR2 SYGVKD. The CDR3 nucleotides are TGTGCCATCAGGGGGACAGGCACTAATTCGCCCCTCCACTTT. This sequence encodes CAIRGTGTNSPLHF.

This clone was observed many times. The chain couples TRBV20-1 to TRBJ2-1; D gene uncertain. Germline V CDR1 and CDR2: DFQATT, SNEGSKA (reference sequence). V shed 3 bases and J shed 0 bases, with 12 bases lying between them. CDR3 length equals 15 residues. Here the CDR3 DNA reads TGCAGTGCTAGGGTAGCACCCAGCTCCTACAATGAGCAGTTCTTC. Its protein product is CSARVAPSSYNEQFF.

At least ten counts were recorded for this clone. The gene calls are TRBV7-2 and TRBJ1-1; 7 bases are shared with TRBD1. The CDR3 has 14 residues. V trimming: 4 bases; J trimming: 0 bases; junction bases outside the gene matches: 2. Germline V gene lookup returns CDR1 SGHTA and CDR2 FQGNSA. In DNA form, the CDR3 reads TGTGCCAGCAGCTCACAGGGGATGAACACTGAAGCTTTCTTT. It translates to CASSSQGMNTEAFF.

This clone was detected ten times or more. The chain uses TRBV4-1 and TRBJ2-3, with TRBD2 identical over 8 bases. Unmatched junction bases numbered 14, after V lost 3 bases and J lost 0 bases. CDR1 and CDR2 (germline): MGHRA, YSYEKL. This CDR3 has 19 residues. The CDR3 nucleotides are TGCGCCAGCAGCCATCCTAGTGAGGGCGGGAGGAATAGCACAGATACGCAGTATTTT. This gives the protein CASSHPSEGGRNSTDTQYF.

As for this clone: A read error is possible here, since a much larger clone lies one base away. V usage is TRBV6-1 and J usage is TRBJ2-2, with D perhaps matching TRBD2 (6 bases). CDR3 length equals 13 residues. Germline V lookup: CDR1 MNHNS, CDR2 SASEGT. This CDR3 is CTKPEGRTGELFF. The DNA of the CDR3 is TGTACCAAACCGGAGGGCCGCACCGGGGAGCTGTTTTTT.

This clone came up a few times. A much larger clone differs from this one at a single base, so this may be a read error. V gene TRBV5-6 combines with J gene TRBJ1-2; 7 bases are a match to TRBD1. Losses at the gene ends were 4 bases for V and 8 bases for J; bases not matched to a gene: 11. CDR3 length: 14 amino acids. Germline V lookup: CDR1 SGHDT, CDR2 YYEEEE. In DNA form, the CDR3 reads TGTGCCAGCAGCCCCGGACAGGCGCTTCGCGGCTACACCTTC. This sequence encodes CASSPGQALRGYTF.

CDR3 DNA: TGCAGTGCTAGATCAACAGCAGGGGGACAGGGTATATCCTACGAGCAGTACTTC. Translation: CSARSTAGGQGISYEQYF. The V call is TRBV20-1, the J call TRBJ2-7, with 9 positions matching TRBD1. This CDR3 comprises 18 residues. J was trimmed by 1 base and V by 2 bases; bases with no gene match: 15. The germline V gene encodes CDR1 DFQATT and CDR2 SNEGSKA (reference sequence).